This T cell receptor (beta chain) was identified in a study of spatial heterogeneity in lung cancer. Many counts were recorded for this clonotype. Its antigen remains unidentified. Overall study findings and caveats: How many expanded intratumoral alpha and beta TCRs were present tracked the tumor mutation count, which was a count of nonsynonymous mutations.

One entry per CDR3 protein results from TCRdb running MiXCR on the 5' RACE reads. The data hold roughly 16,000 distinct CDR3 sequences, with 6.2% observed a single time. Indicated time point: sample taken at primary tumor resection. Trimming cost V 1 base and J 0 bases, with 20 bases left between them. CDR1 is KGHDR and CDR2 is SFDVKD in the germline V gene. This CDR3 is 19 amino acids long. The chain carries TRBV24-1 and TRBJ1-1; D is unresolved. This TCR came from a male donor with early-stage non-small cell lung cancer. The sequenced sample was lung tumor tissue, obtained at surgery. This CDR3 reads CATSDLAGRGNSVNTEAFF. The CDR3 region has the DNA TGTGCCACCAGTGATTTAGCCGGACGAGGGAATTCGGTGAACACTGAAGCTTTCTTT.